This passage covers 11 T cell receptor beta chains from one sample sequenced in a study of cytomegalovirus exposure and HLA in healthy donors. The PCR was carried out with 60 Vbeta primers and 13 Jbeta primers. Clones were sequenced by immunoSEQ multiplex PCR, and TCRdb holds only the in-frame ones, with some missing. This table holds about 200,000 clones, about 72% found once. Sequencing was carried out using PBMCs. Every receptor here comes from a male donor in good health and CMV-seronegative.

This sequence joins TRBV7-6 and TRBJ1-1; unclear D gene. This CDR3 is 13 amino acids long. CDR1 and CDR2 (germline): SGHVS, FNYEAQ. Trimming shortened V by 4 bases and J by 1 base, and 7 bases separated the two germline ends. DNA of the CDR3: TGTGCCAGCAGCTCGGACTCGAACACTGAAGCTTTCTTT. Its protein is CASSSDSNTEAFF.

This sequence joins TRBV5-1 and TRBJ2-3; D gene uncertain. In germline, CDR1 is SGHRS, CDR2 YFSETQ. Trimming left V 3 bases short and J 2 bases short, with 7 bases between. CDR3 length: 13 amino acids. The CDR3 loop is CASSSGLTDTQYF. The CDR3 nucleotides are TGCGCCAGCAGCTCTGGCCTCACAGATACGCAGTATTTT.

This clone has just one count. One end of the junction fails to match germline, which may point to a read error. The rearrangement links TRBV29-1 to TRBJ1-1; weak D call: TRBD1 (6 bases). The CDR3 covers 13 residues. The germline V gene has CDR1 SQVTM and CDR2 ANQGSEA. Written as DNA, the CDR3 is TGCAGCGTCGAAGTAGGGACCAGGGGTGAAGCTTTCTTT. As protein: CSVEVGTRGEAFF.

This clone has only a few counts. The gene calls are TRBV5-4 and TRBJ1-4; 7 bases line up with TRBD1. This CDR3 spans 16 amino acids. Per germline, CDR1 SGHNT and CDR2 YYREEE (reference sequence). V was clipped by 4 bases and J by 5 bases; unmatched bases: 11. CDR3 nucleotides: TGTGCCAGCAGCCGTGTTGGGACAGAACAAAATGAAAAACTGTTTTTT. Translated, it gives CASSRVGTEQNEKLFF. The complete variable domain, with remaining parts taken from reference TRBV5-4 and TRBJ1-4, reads ETGVTQSPTHLIKTRGQQVTLRCSSQSGHNTVSWYQQALGQGPQFIFQYYREEENGRGNFPPRFSGLQFPNYSSELNVNALELDDSALYLCASSRVGTEQNEKLFFGSGTQLSVL.

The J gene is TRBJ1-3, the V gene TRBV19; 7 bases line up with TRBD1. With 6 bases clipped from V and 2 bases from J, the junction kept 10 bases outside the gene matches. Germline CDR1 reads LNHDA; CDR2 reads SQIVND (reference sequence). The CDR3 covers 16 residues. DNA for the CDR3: TGTGCCAGTAGCCGAACCCGAACAGGGGCTGGAAACACCATATATTTT. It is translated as CASSRTRTGAGNTIYF.

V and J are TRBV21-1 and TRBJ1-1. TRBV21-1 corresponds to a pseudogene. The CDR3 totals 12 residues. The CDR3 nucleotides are TGTGCCGGCAGCTCCCCGGGACTAGAAGCTTTCTTT. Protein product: CAGSSPGLEAFF.

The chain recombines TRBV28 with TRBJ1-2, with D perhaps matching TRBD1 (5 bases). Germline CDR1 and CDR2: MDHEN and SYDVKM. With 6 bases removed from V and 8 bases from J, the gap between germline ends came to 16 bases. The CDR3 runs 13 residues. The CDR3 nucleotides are TGTGCCAGCAGCGTGGAGACAGAGGAGGGCTACACCTTC. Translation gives CASSVETEEGYTF.

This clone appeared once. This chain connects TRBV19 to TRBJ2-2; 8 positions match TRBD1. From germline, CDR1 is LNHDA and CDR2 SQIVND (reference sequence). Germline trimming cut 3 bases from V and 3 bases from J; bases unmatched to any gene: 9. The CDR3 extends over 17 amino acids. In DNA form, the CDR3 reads TGTGCCAGTAGTATCGCTAGGACAGGGAAGTACACCGGGGAGCTGTTTTTT. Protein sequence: CASSIARTGKYTGELFF.

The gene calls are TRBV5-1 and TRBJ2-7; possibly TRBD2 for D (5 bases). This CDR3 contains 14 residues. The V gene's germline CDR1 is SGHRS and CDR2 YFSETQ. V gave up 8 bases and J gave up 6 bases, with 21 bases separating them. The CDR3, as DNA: TGCGCCAGTGCCGGCCTAGCAAGTTCGGTCGAGCAGTACTTC. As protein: CASAGLASSVEQYF.

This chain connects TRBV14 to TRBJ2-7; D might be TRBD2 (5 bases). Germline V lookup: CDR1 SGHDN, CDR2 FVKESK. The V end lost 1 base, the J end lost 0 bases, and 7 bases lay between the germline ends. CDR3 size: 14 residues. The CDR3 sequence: CASSQGRVSYEQYF. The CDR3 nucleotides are TGTGCCAGCAGCCAAGGGCGGGTCTCCTACGAGCAGTACTTC.

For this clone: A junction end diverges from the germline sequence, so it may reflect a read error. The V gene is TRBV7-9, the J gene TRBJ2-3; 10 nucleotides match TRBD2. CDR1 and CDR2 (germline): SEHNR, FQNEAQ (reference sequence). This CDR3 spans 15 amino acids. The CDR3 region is CSSRETSGFTDTQYF. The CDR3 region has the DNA TGTTCCAGCAGGGAGACTAGCGGGTTCACAGATACGCAGTATTTT.